Described below is a single T cell receptor beta chain sequence and its context. The data derive from a study of T-cell reconstitution after alpha-beta-depleted transplantation in children. The library targeted TCRbeta and was prepared with unique molecular identifiers. TCRdb independently ran MiXCR on the PCR reads; one entry per CDR3 protein. The top ten clones hold less than 2.5% of a sample with some 350,000 distinct CDR3 sequences, about 9.4% of them seen once. The junction had 3 bases not matched to a gene; V was cut back by 3 bases and J by 4 bases. In germline, CDR1 is SGHTA, CDR2 FQGTGA. The CDR3 runs to 16 residues.

This chain connects TRBV7-3 to TRBJ2-3; 14 bases align to TRBD2. This TCR was sampled from a human donor who donated a stem cell graft to a child with acute lymphoblastic leukemia. This sample comprised PBMCs from the stem cell graft donor, obtained from the stem cell graft. In DNA, the CDR3 is TGTGCCAGCAGCTTGACTAGCGGGAGGGTCGCAGATACGCAGTATTTT. This sequence encodes CASSLTSGRVADTQYF.